The clone carrying this T cell receptor (beta chain) has just one count. The target antigen is unknown. The sample originates from a study of identifying expanded T cells in peripheral blood. Overall study findings and caveats: About 1.2 clones differed between technical replicates, versus approximately 17 and 20 over time.

During the collection period, no donor immune events like infections were recorded. Sequencing used immunoSEQ multiplex PCR; TCRdb keeps in-frame clones, though not all of them. The sample carries 100,000 to 110,000 clones, approximately 88% recorded once. This CDR3 is built from 15 residues. The V and J ends lost 4 bases and 4 bases respectively, with 16 bases between them. Looked up from germline, CDR1 is LNHDA and CDR2 is SQIVND (reference sequence). Sequencing used blood. The chain employs TRBV19 and TRBJ1-2; D gene uncertain. This receptor was identified in a person aged 18 to 70 in good health. The chain's CDR3 is CASSNLLRLGYGYTF. CDR3 nucleotides: TGTGCCAGTAGTAATCTTTTGAGATTGGGCTATGGCTACACCTTC. Filled out from reference TRBV19 and TRBJ1-2, the complete variable domain reads DGGITQSPKYLFRKEGQNVTLSCEQNLNHDAMYWYRQDPGQGLRLIYYSQIVNDFQKGDIAEGYSVSREKKESFPLTVTSAQKNPTAFYLCASSNLLRLGYGYTFGSGTRLTVV.